This T cell receptor beta chain is from a study of T cell responses to AZD1222 COVID-19 vaccine. Profiling relied on immunoSEQ multiplex PCR, and the TCRdb table lists in-frame clones only, not all of them. Of approximately 170,000 clones detected, around 88% appear once; the ten largest clones hold about 1%. Pooling covered second doses at about 4 or about 12 weeks. The CDR3 covers 15 residues. V shed 4 bases and J 0 bases; nucleotides not matched to a gene: 5. The germline V gene has CDR1 MNHEY and CDR2 SVGEGT. Comment on this clone: Its cognate antigen is unknown.

Study observations and caveats: White British people made up most donors, females outnumbered males, and clonal diversity was possibly underestimated. Repertoires were obtained only post-peak T cell response.

V usage is TRBV6-2 or TRBV6-3 and J usage is TRBJ1-1, with 7 bases fitting TRBD1. The receptor was derived from an adult who received the AZD1222 COVID-19 vaccine. Here the sequenced sample was peripheral blood, taken 28 days after the second AZD1222 dose. The CDR3 spells CASSLQGGMNTEAFF. CDR3 bases: TGTGCCAGCAGTTTGCAGGGGGGGATGAACACTGAAGCTTTCTTT.